The T cell receptor beta chain under discussion was sequenced for a study of T cells after yellow fever vaccination. TCRdb used MiXCR to reprocess the 5' RACE reads, holding one entry per CDR3 protein. There are some 400,000 distinct CDR3 sequences in the sample; around 20% occur only once, and over 15% lies in the top ten. Trimming took 0 bases from V and 4 from J, leaving 16 bases between them. Germline CDR1 and CDR2: LNHNV and YYDKDF (reference sequence). The CDR3 spans 17 residues. This TCR was recovered from a man in his late teens or twenties who received the YFV17D yellow fever vaccine. V and J are TRBV15 and TRBJ1-3, with a tentative D call TRBD1 (6 bases). The material was PBMCs, obtained before the yellow fever booster vaccination. The CDR3 spells CATSRDSTGRLGNTIYF. CDR3 coding DNA: TGTGCCACCAGCAGAGATTCCACAGGGAGGCTAGGAAACACCATATATTTT.